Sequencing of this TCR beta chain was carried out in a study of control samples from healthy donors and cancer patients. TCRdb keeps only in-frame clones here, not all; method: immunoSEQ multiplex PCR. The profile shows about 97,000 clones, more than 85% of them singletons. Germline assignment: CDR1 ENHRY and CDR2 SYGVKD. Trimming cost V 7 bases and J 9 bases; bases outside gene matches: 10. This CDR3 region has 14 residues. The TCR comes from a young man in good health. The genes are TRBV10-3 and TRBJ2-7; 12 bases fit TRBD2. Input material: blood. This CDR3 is CAINAGTSGLMQYF. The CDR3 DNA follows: TGTGCCATCAACGCCGGGACTAGCGGGTTGATGCAGTACTTC.